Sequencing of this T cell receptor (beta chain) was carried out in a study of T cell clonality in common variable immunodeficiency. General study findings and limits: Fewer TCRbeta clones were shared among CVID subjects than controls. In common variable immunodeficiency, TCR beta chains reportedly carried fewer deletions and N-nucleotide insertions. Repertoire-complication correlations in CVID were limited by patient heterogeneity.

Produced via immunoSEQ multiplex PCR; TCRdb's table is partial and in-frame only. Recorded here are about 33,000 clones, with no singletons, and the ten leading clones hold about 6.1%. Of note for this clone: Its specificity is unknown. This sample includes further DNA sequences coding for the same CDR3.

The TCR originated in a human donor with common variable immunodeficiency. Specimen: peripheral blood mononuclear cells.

CDR3: CASKLGGGAAEQYF. Incomplete CDR3 DNA: TGTGCCAGCAAGCTGGGCGGGGGGGCGGCCGAG. The J gene is TRBJ2-7, the V gene TRBV6-2 or TRBV6-3; TRBD2 agrees at 9 bases. The read ends 3 residues before the CDR3 terminus; that terminus is restored from the germline J gene. The germline V gene has CDR1 MNHEY and CDR2 SVGEGT. The CDR3 sequence is 14 residues long. Germline trimming cut 7 bases from V and 6 bases from J; bases unmatched to any gene: 10.